Following are 6 T cell receptor beta chains from one sample sequenced in a study of CD4 T cells in relation to SARS-CoV-2 and coronaviruses. The unexposed donors gave CD4+ T cells in about 2011-2018, prior to COVID-19. CD4+ T cells were isolated from the cells after around 10 days of culture. The antigens these receptors bind are not known. Profiling relied on immunoSEQ multiplex PCR, and the TCRdb table lists in-frame clones only, not all of them. The repertoire holds approximately 20,000 clones, about 80% seen once, with 15% to 20% in the top ten. Sequencing used CD4+ T cells from PBMCs, cultured in vitro. The receptor source for this set is a human donor in good health.

This chain joins TRBV5-4 and TRBJ1-4; tentatively, D is TRBD1 (5 bases). This CDR3 is built from 14 residues. V was trimmed by 4 bases and J by 5 bases, leaving 12 bases between them. Germline CDR1 reads SGHNT; CDR2 reads YYREEE (reference sequence). In nucleotides, the CDR3 is TGTGCCAGCAGCCCGGGGGTTGGCAATGAAAAACTGTTTTTT. This translates into CASSPGVGNEKLFF.

The chain recombines TRBV13 with TRBJ1-3; no clear D. This CDR3 contains 12 residues. The germline CDR1 and CDR2 sequences are PRHDT and FYEKMQ (reference sequence). The ends were cut back, 3 bases at V and 4 bases at J, with 4 bases in the middle. CDR3 nucleotide sequence: TGTGCCAGCAGCTTGACGGGAAACACCATATATTTT. It yields the protein CASSLTGNTIYF.

By share, this clone ranks as medium-sized. The genes are TRBV7-2 and TRBJ2-1, with TRBD1 matching over 8 bases. Germline CDR1 and CDR2: SGHTA and FQGNSA. This CDR3 is built from 15 residues. V trimming: 3 bases; J trimming: 7 bases; junction bases outside the gene matches: 8. The CDR3 coding sequence is TGTGCCAGCAGCTTCTACCGGGACAGGAGGAATGAGCAGTTCTTC. It codes for CASSFYRDRRNEQFF.

V gene TRBV7-8 combines with J gene TRBJ1-6; possible D gene TRBD1, 5 bases. CDR3 length: 13 residues. The V and J ends lost 6 bases and 7 bases respectively, with 10 bases between them. Germline lookup yields CDR1 SGHVS and CDR2 FQNEAQ. The CDR3 DNA reads TGTGCCAGCAGTTCAGGGTCGAATTCACCCCTCCACTTT. Its protein product is CASSSGSNSPLHF.

The CDR3 nucleotides read TGTGCCACCAGTGATTCCCCTAGCGGGAGGGCCATCGGGTATGAGCAGTTCTTC. It encodes CATSDSPSGRAIGYEQFF. The V call is TRBV24-1, the J call TRBJ2-1; TRBD2 matches 12 bases. Germline V gene lookup returns CDR1 KGHDR and CDR2 SFDVKD. Trimming removed 2 bases from V and 8 bases from J; junction bases left unmatched: 12. The CDR3 runs to 18 residues.

The chain has TRBV12-3 or TRBV12-4 and TRBJ2-1, with D tentatively TRBD1 or TRBD2 (5 bases each). With 3 bases removed from V and 4 bases from J, the gap between germline ends came to 7 bases. The CDR3 length is 13 residues. CDR3 bases: TGTGCCAGCAGTTTGTGGGGGTACAATGAGCAGTTCTTC. The encoded protein is CASSLWGYNEQFF.